This T cell receptor beta chain was recovered during a study of OX40 agonist ivuxolimab in advanced cancers. This clone was observed a handful of times. The repertoire was sequenced with immunoSEQ multiplex PCR; TCRdb's copy has only in-frame clones and lacks some. The sample carries about 17,000 clones, less than 90% recorded once. The TCR comes from an adult with an advanced solid tumor such as melanoma, head and neck, liver or kidney cancer. This specimen consisted of CD4+ or CD8+ T cells sorted from blood, obtained in a trial of the OX40 agonist ivuxolimab.

For the CDR3, the DNA is TGTGCCTGGAGCCTAATGAACACTGAAGCTTTCTTT. Residues: CAWSLMNTEAFF. The rearrangement links TRBV30 to TRBJ1-1; D unclear. The CDR3 contains 12 residues. Germline V gene data show CDR1 as GTSNPN and CDR2 as SVGIG (reference sequence). Deletions cut 3 bases from V and 0 bases from J, with 5 bases between.